This T cell receptor (beta chain) was identified in a study of CD8 T cells in Susac syndrome. Study context: Sequencing included Susac syndrome patients, roughly six of them with active disease and about 8 in remission.

Germline CDR1 is SEHNR and CDR2 is FQNEAQ (reference sequence). The CDR3 has 14 amino acids. Between the trimmed V and J ends, which lost 5 bases and 1 base, there was a span of 12 bases. When the RNA was reverse transcribed, random hexamers were used with an input of about 0.5 to 1 ug. The immunoSEQ assay covered 54 Vbeta and 13 Jbeta segments for CDR3. A single record per CDR3 protein comes from TCRdb applying MiXCR to the immunoSEQ multiplex PCR reads. This table has around 150,000 distinct CDR3 sequences, 85% to 95% appearing once. The TCR was taken from a human donor with Susac syndrome. Sequencing was carried out using CD8+ T cells from PBMCs. The chain uses TRBV7-9 and TRBJ2-7; D perhaps matches TRBD2 (5 bases). The CDR3 DNA reads TGTGCCAGCAGCATGCGGGCCGATTCCTACGAGCAGTACTTC. This encodes CASSMRADSYEQYF.